The 8 T cell receptor beta chains given below trace back to one sample, sequenced in a study of blood T cell repertoires in COVID-19. The protocol was immunoSEQ multiplex PCR, while the TCRdb copy is restricted to in-frame clones and leaves out a portion. The table includes approximately 330,000 clones, roughly 86% detected once. The sequencing input was peripheral blood. All receptors come from a man aged 25-45 years with COVID-19, enrolled during active disease.

The chain has TRBV18 and TRBJ2-7, with 8 positions matching TRBD1. Germline assignment: CDR1 KGHSH and CDR2 LQKENI. CDR3 length: 19 residues. V was clipped by 0 bases and J by 2 bases; unmatched bases: 15. The CDR3 bases are TGTGCCAGCTCACCACCGAGCTTCAGGGGGCCCATCCTAACCTACGAGCAGTACTTC. This translates into CASSPPSFRGPILTYEQYF.

The V gene is TRBV12-3 or TRBV12-4, the J gene TRBJ2-7; D is unresolved. This CDR3 has 12 amino acids. V was pared by 3 bases and J by 5 bases, with 8 bases between. Here the CDR3 reads CASSFYAHEQYF. CDR3 bases: TGTGCCAGCAGTTTCTACGCCCACGAGCAGTACTTC.

There are a few counts of this clone. V and J are TRBV3-1 (or the pseudogene TRBV3-2) and TRBJ1-5; D is undetermined. With 0 bases removed from V and 2 bases from J, the gap between germline ends came to 8 bases. The CDR3 loop spans 15 amino acids. Germline V gene lookup returns CDR1 LGHDT and CDR2 YNNKEL (reference sequence). CDR3 sequence reads: CASSQDVGGNQPQHF. In nucleotides, the CDR3 is TGTGCCAGCAGCCAAGATGTGGGAGGCAATCAGCCCCAGCATTTT.

This chain connects TRBV2 to TRBJ1-5; D may be TRBD1 (6 bases). With 6 bases removed from V and 0 bases from J, the gap between germline ends came to 9 bases. CDR1 and CDR2 from the germline V gene are SNHLY and FYNNEI. The CDR3 totals 14 residues. The CDR3 here is CASRRQASNQPQHF. CDR3 nucleotide sequence: TGTGCCAGCAGGAGACAGGCTAGCAATCAGCCCCAGCATTTT.

This clone was counted once. CDR3 residues: CASSFNTGWDTEAFF. The CDR3 DNA is TGCGCCAGCAGCTTCAACACAGGGTGGGACACTGAAGCTTTCTTT. The rearrangement joins TRBV5-1 to TRBJ1-1; D perhaps matches TRBD1 (6 bases). The CDR3 covers 15 residues. CDR1 and CDR2 (germline): SGHRS, YFSETQ. V was clipped by 2 bases and J by 3 bases, with 14 bases between them.

The chain combines TRBV7-2 with TRBJ2-1; 8 nucleotides match TRBD2. This CDR3 region has 15 residues. Trimming removed 5 bases from V and 7 bases from J; junction bases left unmatched: 10. From germline, CDR1 is SGHTA and CDR2 FQGNSA. CDR3 sequence reads: CASSQRSGGLNEQFF. Written as DNA, the CDR3 is TGTGCCAGCAGCCAACGGAGCGGGGGTCTAAATGAGCAGTTCTTC.

The chain uses TRBV7-3 and TRBJ2-1; TRBD2 matches at 8 bases. This CDR3 region has 16 residues. Germline CDR1 is SGHTA and CDR2 is FQGTGA. V dropped 5 bases and J dropped 5; count of bases not matched to a gene: 11. CDR3 residues: CASSHPRGGRNNEQFF. CDR3 bases: TGTGCCAGCAGCCACCCCCGCGGGGGGCGGAACAATGAGCAGTTCTTC.

This chain links TRBV5-4 with TRBJ1-2; TRBD1 agrees at 9 bases. The ends lost 3 bases at V and 7 bases at J; junction bases unmatched: 10. The germline V gene has CDR1 SGHNT and CDR2 YYREEE (reference sequence). The CDR3 covers 15 residues. Here the CDR3 DNA reads TGTGCCAGCAGCTGGGCGGGACAGGGAAGTTTTGGCTACACCTTC. This sequence encodes CASSWAGQGSFGYTF.